The 27 T cell receptor beta chains presented below share a single source sample, sequenced in a study of cytomegalovirus exposure and HLA in healthy donors. The primer mix had 60 Vbeta and 13 Jbeta primers. Produced via immunoSEQ multiplex PCR; TCRdb's table is partial and in-frame only. The sample consists of about 180,000 clones, about 80% of them appearing once. Sequenced sample: PBMCs. These receptors were collected from a man aged 35 to 55 in good health and CMV-seropositive.

This chain links TRBV13 with TRBJ1-2; D is possibly TRBD1 (6 bases). Germline values: CDR1 PRHDT, CDR2 FYEKMQ (reference sequence). This CDR3 is 14 amino acids long. The V and J ends lost 5 bases and 8 bases respectively, with 18 bases between them. The CDR3 DNA sequence: TGTGCCAGCAGCCCCGGGTCAGGGGAAGGGGGCTACACCTTC. As protein: CASSPGSGEGGYTF.

V and J are TRBV15 and TRBJ1-4; 10 bases fit TRBD1. Germline CDR1 is LNHNV and CDR2 is YYDKDF (reference sequence). The V segment lost 3 bases and the J segment 5 bases; nucleotides outside the gene matches: 0. This CDR3 contains 14 residues. The CDR3 region has the DNA TGTGCCACCAGCAGGGGACAGGGGAATGAAAAACTGTTTTTT. Translated, it gives CATSRGQGNEKLFF.

In this sample, this clone turned up once. This sequence joins TRBV18 and TRBJ1-1; D call uncertain. The length of the CDR3 is 13 residues. Between the trimmed V and J ends, which lost 5 bases and 4 bases, there was a span of 11 bases. The germline CDR1 and CDR2 sequences are KGHSH and LQKENI. The CDR3 is CASSTRFGTEAFF. CDR3 DNA sequence: TGTGCCAGCTCAACGCGTTTCGGCACTGAAGCTTTCTTT.

The chain has TRBV7-8 and TRBJ2-2, with 9 bases fitting TRBD2. V was pared by 5 bases and J by 5 bases, with 12 bases of the junction left unmatched. In germline, CDR1 is SGHVS, CDR2 FQNEAQ. This CDR3 is built from 17 residues. Written as DNA, the CDR3 is TGTGCCAGCAGCCTTGCCGTAGCGGGAGCCGGAACCGGGGAGCTGTTTTTT. Translated: CASSLAVAGAGTGELFF.

The J gene is TRBJ2-1, the V gene TRBV6-4; the match to TRBD2 covers 7 bases. The CDR3 extends over 15 amino acids. J lost 0 bases, V lost 6 bases, and 5 bases had no gene match. Germline V gives CDR1 MRHNA, CDR2 SNTAGT. The CDR3 loop reads CASSPSGSSYNEQFF. The DNA for the CDR3 is TGTGCCAGCAGCCCTAGCGGTAGCTCCTACAATGAGCAGTTCTTC.

The chain combines TRBV19 with TRBJ1-1; 8 bases are a match to TRBD1. CDR1 LNHDA and CDR2 SQIVND come from the germline V gene (reference sequence). With V trimmed by 6 bases and J by 1 base, 4 bases remained unmatched. The CDR3 extends over 14 amino acids. CDR3 loop: CASRGGQANTEAFF. CDR3 DNA: TGTGCCAGTAGGGGGGGACAGGCGAACACTGAAGCTTTCTTT. The whole variable domain, remainder taken from reference TRBV19 and TRBJ1-1, is DGGITQSPKYLFRKEGQNVTLSCEQNLNHDAMYWYRQDPGQGLRLIYYSQIVNDFQKGDIAEGYSVSREKKESFPLTVTSAQKNPTAFYLCASRGGQANTEAFFGQGTRLTVV.

This chain connects TRBV18 to TRBJ1-2; the match to TRBD1 covers 10 bases. Trimming removed 3 bases from V and 5 bases from J; junction bases left unmatched: 3. Germline CDR1 KGHSH, CDR2 LQKENI. CDR3 length: 14 residues. The CDR3 DNA is TGTGCCAGCTCACCGGGACAGGGGCTGTATGGCTACACCTTC. This sequence encodes CASSPGQGLYGYTF.

The rearrangement links TRBV18 to TRBJ2-1; D is possibly TRBD2 (7 bases). From germline, CDR1 is KGHSH and CDR2 LQKENI. V was cut by 0 bases and J by 7 bases, with 10 bases left in between. The CDR3 has 14 amino acids. The DNA for the CDR3 is TGTGCCAGCTCACCACCCAGGGGAGGGAATGAGCAGTTCTTC. Translating it yields CASSPPRGGNEQFF.

The chain has TRBV6-1 and TRBJ1-5, with a weak D call TRBD1 (5 bases). The germline V gene encodes CDR1 MNHNS and CDR2 SASEGT. This CDR3 spans 14 amino acids. Between the trimmed V and J ends, which lost 8 bases and 5 bases, there was a span of 16 bases. The CDR3 DNA follows: TGTGCCAGCCTCTTAAAGCAGGGCCATCAGCCCCAGCATTTT. Amino acids: CASLLKQGHQPQHF.

V is TRBV5-1 and J is TRBJ2-5; TRBD1 agrees at 7 bases. Trimming removed 3 bases from V and 2 bases from J; junction bases left unmatched: 10. The CDR3 consists of 16 residues. From germline, CDR1 is SGHRS and CDR2 YFSETQ. The CDR3 here is CASSSTGTVIQETQYF. CDR3 in DNA: TGCGCCAGCAGCTCCACCGGGACAGTGATTCAAGAGACCCAGTACTTC.

V usage is TRBV15 and J usage is TRBJ1-4; 9 bases align to TRBD1. The length of the CDR3 is 18 residues. Germline values: CDR1 LNHNV, CDR2 YYDKDF (reference sequence). V shed 4 bases, J shed 5 bases, and the junction held 14 bases outside the gene matches. CDR3 in amino acids: CATSMGPPPGTGNEKLFF. In DNA form, the CDR3 reads TGTGCCACCAGCATGGGTCCCCCCCCCGGGACAGGGAATGAAAAACTGTTTTTT.

This clone was counted a single time. This CDR3 reads CASSYTSGYYEQYF. The DNA of the CDR3 is TGTGCCAGCAGTTACACTAGCGGTTACTACGAGCAGTACTTC. The rearrangement links TRBV28 to TRBJ2-7, with 8 bases aligning to TRBD2. V dropped 4 bases and J dropped 3; count of bases not matched to a gene: 5. CDR1 and CDR2 (germline): MDHEN, SYDVKM. This CDR3 spans 14 amino acids.

The V call is TRBV30, the J call TRBJ1-1; 8 nucleotides align to TRBD1. Trimming removed 3 bases from V and 0 bases from J; junction bases left unmatched: 3. The CDR3 totals 14 residues. Germline V gives CDR1 GTSNPN, CDR2 SVGIG (reference sequence). The CDR3 is CAWRPGQVNTEAFF. The DNA of the CDR3 is TGTGCCTGGAGACCGGGACAGGTGAACACTGAAGCTTTCTTT.

V gene TRBV6-1 combines with J gene TRBJ1-2; TRBD1 is a possible D gene (5 bases). Germline V gives CDR1 MNHNS, CDR2 SASEGT. Trimming removed 5 bases at V and 8 bases at J, with 15 bases between. The length of the CDR3 is 13 residues. CDR3 sequence (DNA): TGTGCCAGCAGTTTCGTCCCTAGGGGAGGCTACACCTTC. Protein product: CASSFVPRGGYTF.

V gene TRBV7-8 combines with J gene TRBJ1-1; 7 bases are shared with TRBD1. The germline V gene encodes CDR1 SGHVS and CDR2 FQNEAQ. V was clipped by 3 bases and J by 0 bases; unmatched bases: 1. The CDR3 runs to 14 residues. CDR3 DNA sequence: TGTGCCAGCAGCTTGGGACAGTTGAACACTGAAGCTTTCTTT. This gives the protein CASSLGQLNTEAFF.

The J gene is TRBJ1-1, the V gene TRBV11-1; maybe TRBD1 (5 bases). Germline CDR1 and CDR2: SGHAT and FQDESV (reference sequence). The CDR3 is 13 residues long. Trimming took off 4 bases at V and 2 bases at J, with 8 bases between the two ends. CDR3 bases: TGTGCCAGCAGCTGGGGGGGAAACACTGAAGCTTTCTTT. Its protein product is CASSWGGNTEAFF.

The chain employs TRBV2 and TRBJ2-1, with 9 bases aligning to TRBD2. The junction had 10 bases not matched to a gene; V was cut back by 3 bases and J by 10 bases. Germline V gene sequence: CDR1 SNHLY, CDR2 FYNNEI. This CDR3 has 15 residues. For the CDR3, the DNA is TGTGCCAGCAGTGATGGTAGCGGGAGTCATTACGAGCAGTTCTTC. This translates into CASSDGSGSHYEQFF.

V usage is TRBV7-3 and J usage is TRBJ2-7; unclear D gene. The CDR3 consists of 12 residues. Germline V CDR1 and CDR2: SGHTA, FQGTGA. The ends were cut back, 4 bases at V and 3 bases at J, with 7 bases in the middle. CDR3 region: CASSSYGYEQYF. The CDR3 nucleotides are TGTGCCAGCAGCTCCTACGGCTACGAGCAGTACTTC.

The J gene is TRBJ2-1, the V gene TRBV18; D possibly corresponds to TRBD1 (5 bases). CDR3 size: 13 residues. Trimming shortened V by 8 bases and J by 6 bases, and 14 bases separated the two germline ends. The V gene's germline CDR1 is KGHSH and CDR2 LQKENI. DNA of the CDR3: TGTGCCAGCCCCCCCCCAGGGTCCAATGAGCAGTTCTTC. This gives the protein CASPPPGSNEQFF. The variable domain in full, with the rest retrieved from reference TRBV18 and TRBJ2-1, is NAGVMQNPRHLVRRRGQEARLRCSPMKGHSHVYWYRQLPEEGLKFMVYLQKENIIDESGMPKERFSAEFPKEGPSILRIQQVVRGDSAAYFCASPPPGSNEQFFGPGTRLTVL.

The V gene is TRBV9, the J gene TRBJ2-3; D is undetermined. Germline loops: CDR1 SGDLS, CDR2 YYNGEE. This CDR3 region has 14 residues. V shed 0 bases and J shed 6 bases, with 11 bases lying between them. The CDR3 sequence is CASSVEAQADTQYF. CDR3 in DNA: TGTGCCAGCAGCGTAGAGGCTCAGGCGGATACGCAGTATTTT. Full variable domain (missing parts from reference TRBV9 and TRBJ2-3): DSGVTQTPKHLITATGQRVTLRCSPRSGDLSVYWYQQSLDQGLQFLIQYYNGEERAKGNILERFSAQQFPDLHSELNLSSLELGDSALYFCASSVEAQADTQYFGPGTRLTVL.

This rearrangement joins TRBV19 to TRBJ2-5; D not certain. CDR1 LNHDA and CDR2 SQIVND come from the germline V gene (reference sequence). This CDR3 comprises 14 residues. Trimming stripped 1 base from V and 0 bases from J, with 6 bases between. CDR3 protein: CASSIGANQETQYF. DNA for the CDR3: TGTGCCAGTAGTATAGGGGCAAACCAAGAGACCCAGTACTTC.

The chain couples TRBV19 to TRBJ2-1, with TRBD2 matching 7 bases. V lost 6 bases, J lost 4 bases, and 9 bases stayed unmatched. Germline loops: CDR1 LNHDA, CDR2 SQIVND (reference sequence). The CDR3 totals 15 residues. CDR3 in DNA: TGTGCCAGTAGGAAGGAGCTAGCGGCTTACAATGAGCAGTTCTTC. Protein sequence: CASRKELAAYNEQFF.

The chain uses TRBV5-4 and TRBJ1-5; no reliable D call. Trimming stripped 3 bases from V and 1 base from J, with 8 bases between. The germline gives CDR1 SGHNT, CDR2 YYREEE (reference sequence). CDR3 length: 14 residues. CDR3 nucleotide sequence: TGTGCCAGCAGCTCACGAGGGAGCAATCAGCCCCAGCATTTT. Translating gives CASSSRGSNQPQHF.

This clone was observed a single time. This chain uses TRBV7-6 with TRBJ1-1, with TRBD1 matching 7 bases. The CDR3 loop spans 16 amino acids. Trimming cost V 5 bases and J 2 bases; bases outside gene matches: 11. From germline, CDR1 is SGHVS and CDR2 FNYEAQ. The CDR3 is CASSPRQGLGNTEAFF. Here the CDR3 DNA reads TGTGCCAGCAGCCCGCGACAGGGCCTTGGCAACACTGAAGCTTTCTTT.

V gene TRBV30 combines with J gene TRBJ2-7; TRBD2 matches 10 bases. Germline values: CDR1 GTSNPN, CDR2 SVGIG (reference sequence). The CDR3 sequence is 14 residues long. V shed 0 bases and J 6 bases; nucleotides not matched to a gene: 5. The CDR3 region is CAWSVTSGTVEQYF. The DNA for the CDR3 is TGTGCCTGGAGTGTCACTAGCGGGACTGTCGAGCAGTACTTC.

The V and J genes are TRBV5-1 and TRBJ1-1, with 8 bases fitting TRBD1. This CDR3 comprises 15 residues. Unmatched junction bases numbered 5, after V lost 0 bases and J lost 4 bases. Per germline, CDR1 SGHRS and CDR2 YFSETQ. CDR3 loop: CASSLAPTGGTEAFF. Written as DNA, the CDR3 is TGCGCCAGCAGCTTGGCGCCCACAGGGGGCACTGAAGCTTTCTTT.

The chain uses TRBV7-8 and TRBJ1-5; the D gene is possibly TRBD1 (6 bases). The CDR3 contains 15 residues. V lost 7 bases, J lost 6 bases, and 19 bases lay in between. Looked up from germline, CDR1 is SGHVS and CDR2 is FQNEAQ. The CDR3 DNA reads TGTGCCAGCACCCTAGGACAGAGCTCTATTCAGCCCCAGCATTTT. Its translation: CASTLGQSSIQPQHF.